This T cell receptor (beta chain) was profiled in a study of T cell responses to AZD1222 COVID-19 vaccine. Findings and caveats of the study: In a largely white British group with more females than males, clonal diversity was possibly underestimated.

Profiling relied on immunoSEQ multiplex PCR, and the TCRdb table lists in-frame clones only, not all of them. Of approximately 150,000 clones listed, 93% were seen once; the top ten hold about 5%. As to this clone: Its antigen is not known.

Per the germline V gene, CDR1 is SGHTA and CDR2 is FQGTGA. This CDR3 contains 17 residues. J gave up 4 bases and V 4 bases, and 10 bases lay outside the gene matches. This chain connects TRBV7-3 to TRBJ2-1, with TRBD1 matching over 10 bases. Material: peripheral blood, obtained on day 0 of AZD1222 vaccination. The sequence came from an adult in good health. The CDR3 coding sequence is TGTGCCAGCAGCTCATCCTCTCCGGGACAGGGGTACAATGAGCAGTTCTTC. It encodes CASSSSSPGQGYNEQFF.